This T cell receptor (beta chain) was sequenced in a study of T cells in Graves' hyperthyroidism and ophthalmopathy. This CDR3 spans 14 amino acids. Looked up from germline, CDR1 is GTSNPN and CDR2 is SVGIG (reference sequence). With 3 bases clipped from V and 0 bases from J, the junction kept 3 bases outside the gene matches. RNA transcripts gave rise to amplified TCR beta CDR3 regions. With the HTBI primer set, the TCR CDR3 went through a first round of RT-PCR. MiXCR was run by TCRdb on the multiplex PCR reads, yielding one entry per CDR3 protein. This table has some 490,000 distinct CDR3 sequences, 22% appearing once. Each ophthalmopathy patient scored at least 3 on the Clinical Activity Score and at least 4 on NOSPECS grade, with duration under 3 months.

The clonotype originates from a woman aged 70 to 79 with Graves' ophthalmopathy. The sample comprised blood. The chain combines TRBV30 with TRBJ2-7; 9 positions match TRBD2. For the CDR3, the DNA is TGTGCCTGGAGGCCTAGCGGGGTCTCCTACGAGCAGTACTTC. Its translation is CAWRPSGVSYEQYF.